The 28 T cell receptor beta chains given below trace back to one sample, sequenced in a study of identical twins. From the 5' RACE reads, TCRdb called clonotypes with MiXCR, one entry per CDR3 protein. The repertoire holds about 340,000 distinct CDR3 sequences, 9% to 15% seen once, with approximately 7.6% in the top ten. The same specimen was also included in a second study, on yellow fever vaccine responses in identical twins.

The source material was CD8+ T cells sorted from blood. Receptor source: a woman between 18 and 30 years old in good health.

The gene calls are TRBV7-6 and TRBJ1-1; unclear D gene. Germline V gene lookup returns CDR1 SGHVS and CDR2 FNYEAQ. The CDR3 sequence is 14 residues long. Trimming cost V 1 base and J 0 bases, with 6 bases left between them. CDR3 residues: CASSLVRVNTEAFF. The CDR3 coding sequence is TGTGCCAGCAGCTTAGTAAGGGTGAACACTGAAGCTTTCTTT.

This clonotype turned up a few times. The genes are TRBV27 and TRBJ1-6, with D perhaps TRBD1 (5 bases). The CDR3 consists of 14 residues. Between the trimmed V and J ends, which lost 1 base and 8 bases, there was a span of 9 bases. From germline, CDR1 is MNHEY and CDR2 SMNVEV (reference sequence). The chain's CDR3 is CASSLYTGYSPLHF. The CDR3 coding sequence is TGTGCCAGCAGTTTATATACAGGATATTCACCCCTCCACTTT.

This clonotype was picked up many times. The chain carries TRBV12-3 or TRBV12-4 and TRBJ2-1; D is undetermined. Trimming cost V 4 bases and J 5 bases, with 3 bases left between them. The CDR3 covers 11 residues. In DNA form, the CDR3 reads TGTGCCAGCAGTTACCACAATGAGCAGTTCTTC. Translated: CASSYHNEQFF.

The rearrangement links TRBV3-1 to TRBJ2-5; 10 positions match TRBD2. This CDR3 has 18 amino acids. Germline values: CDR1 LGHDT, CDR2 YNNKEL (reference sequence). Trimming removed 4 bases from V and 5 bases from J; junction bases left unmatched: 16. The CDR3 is CASSPGTSEWGFLETQYF. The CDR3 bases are TGTGCCAGCAGCCCGGGGACTAGCGAATGGGGGTTTCTGGAGACCCAGTACTTC.

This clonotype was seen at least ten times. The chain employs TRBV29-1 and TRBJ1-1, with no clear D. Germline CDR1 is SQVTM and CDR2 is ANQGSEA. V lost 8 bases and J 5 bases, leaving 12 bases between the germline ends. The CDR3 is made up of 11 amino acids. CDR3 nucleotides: TGCAGCTGCCCGTTCGGGACTGAAGCTTTCTTT. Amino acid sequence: CSCPFGTEAFF. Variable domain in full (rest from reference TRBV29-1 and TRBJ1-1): SAVISQKPSRDICQRGTSLTIQCQVDSQVTMMFWYRQQPGQSLTLIATANQGSEATYESGFVIDKFPISRPNLTFSTLTVSNMSPEDSSIYLCSCPFGTEAFFGQGTRLTVV.

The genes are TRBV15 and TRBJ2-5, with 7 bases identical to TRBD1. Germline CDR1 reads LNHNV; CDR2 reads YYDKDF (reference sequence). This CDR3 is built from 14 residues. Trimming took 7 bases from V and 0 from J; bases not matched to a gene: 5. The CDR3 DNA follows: TGTGCCACCACCCTACAGGGGCACCAAGAGACCCAGTACTTC. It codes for CATTLQGHQETQYF.

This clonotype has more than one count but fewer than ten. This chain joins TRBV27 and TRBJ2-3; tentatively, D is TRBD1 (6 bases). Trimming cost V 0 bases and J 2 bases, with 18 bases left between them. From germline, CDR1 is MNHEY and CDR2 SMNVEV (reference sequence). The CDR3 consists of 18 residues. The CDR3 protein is CASSLSIRDNVFTDTQYF. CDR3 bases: TGTGCCAGCAGTTTATCGATAAGGGACAATGTTTTCACAGATACGCAGTATTTT.

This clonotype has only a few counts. The CDR3 here is CASSPFAPEQFF. In DNA form, the CDR3 reads TGTGCCAGCAGCCCTTTTGCCCCTGAGCAGTTCTTC. The chain uses TRBV2 and TRBJ2-1; unclear D gene. Germline CDR1 SNHLY, CDR2 FYNNEI. This CDR3 contains 12 residues. The ends were cut back, 6 bases at V and 9 bases at J, with 12 bases in the middle.

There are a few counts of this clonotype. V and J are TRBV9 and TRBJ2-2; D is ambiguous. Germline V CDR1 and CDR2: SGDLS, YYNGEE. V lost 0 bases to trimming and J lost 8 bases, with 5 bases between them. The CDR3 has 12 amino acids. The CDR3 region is CASSVAVGELFF. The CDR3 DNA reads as TGTGCCAGCAGCGTAGCTGTGGGGGAGCTGTTTTTT.

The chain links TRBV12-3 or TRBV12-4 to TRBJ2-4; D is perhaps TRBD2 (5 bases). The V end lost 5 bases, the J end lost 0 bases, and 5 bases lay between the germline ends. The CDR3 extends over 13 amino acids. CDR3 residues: CASSAGAKNIQYF. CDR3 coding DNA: TGTGCCAGCAGTGCGGGAGCCAAAAACATTCAGTACTTC.

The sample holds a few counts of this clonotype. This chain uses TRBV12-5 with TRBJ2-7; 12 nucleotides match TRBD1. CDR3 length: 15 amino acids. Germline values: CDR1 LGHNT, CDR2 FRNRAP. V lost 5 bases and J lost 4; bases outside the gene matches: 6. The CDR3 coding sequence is TGTGCTAGTGGTCCGGGACAGGGGGCGAGGTACGAGCAGTACTTC. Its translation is CASGPGQGARYEQYF.

CDR3 in amino acids: CASSPNWGGELFF. In nucleotides, the CDR3 is TGTGCCAGCAGCCCGAACTGGGGCGGGGAGCTGTTTTTT. V gene TRBV9 combines with J gene TRBJ2-2; unclear D gene. Trimming cost V 4 bases and J 7 bases, with 11 bases left between them. This CDR3 contains 13 residues. The germline V gene has CDR1 SGDLS and CDR2 YYNGEE. The full variable domain, completed using reference TRBV9 and TRBJ2-2, is DSGVTQTPKHLITATGQRVTLRCSPRSGDLSVYWYQQSLDQGLQFLIQYYNGEERAKGNILERFSAQQFPDLHSELNLSSLELGDSALYFCASSPNWGGELFFGEGSRLTVL.

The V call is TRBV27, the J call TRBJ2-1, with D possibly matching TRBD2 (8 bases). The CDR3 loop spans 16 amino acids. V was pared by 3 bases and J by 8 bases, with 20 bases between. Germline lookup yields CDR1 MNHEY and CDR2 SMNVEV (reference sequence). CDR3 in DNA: TGTGCCAGCAGTTTCAGGACAGGAGGGCGGGGGGATGAGCAGTTCTTC. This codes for CASSFRTGGRGDEQFF.

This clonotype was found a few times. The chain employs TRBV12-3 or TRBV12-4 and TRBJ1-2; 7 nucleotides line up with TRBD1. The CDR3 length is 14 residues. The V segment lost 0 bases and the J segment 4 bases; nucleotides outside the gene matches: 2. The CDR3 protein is CASSLAGGGYGYTF. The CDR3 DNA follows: TGTGCCAGCAGTTTAGCAGGGGGCGGCTATGGCTACACCTTC.

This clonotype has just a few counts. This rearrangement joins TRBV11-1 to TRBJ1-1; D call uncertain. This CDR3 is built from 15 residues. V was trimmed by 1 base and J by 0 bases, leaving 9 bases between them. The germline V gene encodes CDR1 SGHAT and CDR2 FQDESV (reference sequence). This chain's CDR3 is CASSLGLSLNTEAFF. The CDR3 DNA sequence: TGTGCCAGCAGCTTAGGTCTCAGCCTGAACACTGAAGCTTTCTTT.

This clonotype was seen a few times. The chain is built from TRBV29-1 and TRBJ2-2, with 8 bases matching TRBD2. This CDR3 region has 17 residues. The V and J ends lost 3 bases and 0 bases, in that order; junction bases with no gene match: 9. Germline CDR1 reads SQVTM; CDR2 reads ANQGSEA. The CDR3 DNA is TGCAGCGTTGATGGACGGCTAGCGGGCGCGAACACCGGGGAGCTGTTTTTT. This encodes CSVDGRLAGANTGELFF.

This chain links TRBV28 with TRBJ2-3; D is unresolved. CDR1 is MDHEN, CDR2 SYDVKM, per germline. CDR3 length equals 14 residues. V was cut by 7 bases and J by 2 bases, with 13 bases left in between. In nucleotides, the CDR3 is TGTGCCAGCACCAGGATTCGAGACACAGATACGCAGTATTTT. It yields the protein CASTRIRDTDTQYF.

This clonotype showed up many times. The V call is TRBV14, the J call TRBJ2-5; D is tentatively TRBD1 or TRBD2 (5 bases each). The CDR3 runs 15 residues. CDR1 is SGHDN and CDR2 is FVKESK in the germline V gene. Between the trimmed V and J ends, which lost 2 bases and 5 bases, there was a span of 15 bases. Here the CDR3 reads CASSQILGAGETQYF. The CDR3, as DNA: TGTGCCAGCAGCCAAATTCTCGGGGCCGGCGAGACCCAGTACTTC.

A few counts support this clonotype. CDR3 protein: CASSYSLGIYGYTF. CDR3 coding DNA: TGTGCCAGCAGTTACTCGTTGGGTATCTATGGCTACACCTTC. The J gene is TRBJ1-2, the V gene TRBV6-5; no reliable D call. Germline values: CDR1 MNHEY, CDR2 SVGAGI. V lost 0 bases and J lost 4, with 9 bases in between. The CDR3 extends over 14 amino acids.

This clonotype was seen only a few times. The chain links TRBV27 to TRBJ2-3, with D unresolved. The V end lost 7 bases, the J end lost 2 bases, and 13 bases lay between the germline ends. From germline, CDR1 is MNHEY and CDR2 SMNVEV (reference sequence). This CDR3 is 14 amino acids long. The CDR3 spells CASTSLVLTDTQYF. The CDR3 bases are TGTGCCAGCACCAGCCTGGTCCTCACAGATACGCAGTATTTT.

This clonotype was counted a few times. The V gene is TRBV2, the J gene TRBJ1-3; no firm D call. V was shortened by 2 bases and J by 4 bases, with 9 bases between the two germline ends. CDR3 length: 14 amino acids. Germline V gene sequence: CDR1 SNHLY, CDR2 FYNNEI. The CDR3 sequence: CASSEYGNGNTIYF. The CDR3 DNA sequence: TGTGCCAGCAGTGAATACGGTAACGGAAACACCATATATTTT.

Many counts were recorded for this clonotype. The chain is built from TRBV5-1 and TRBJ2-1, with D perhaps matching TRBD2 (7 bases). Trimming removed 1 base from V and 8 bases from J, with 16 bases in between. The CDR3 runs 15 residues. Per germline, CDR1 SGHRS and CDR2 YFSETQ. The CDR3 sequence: CASSLRWGGGDEQFF. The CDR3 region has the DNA TGCGCCAGCAGCTTGCGGTGGGGCGGGGGCGATGAGCAGTTCTTC.

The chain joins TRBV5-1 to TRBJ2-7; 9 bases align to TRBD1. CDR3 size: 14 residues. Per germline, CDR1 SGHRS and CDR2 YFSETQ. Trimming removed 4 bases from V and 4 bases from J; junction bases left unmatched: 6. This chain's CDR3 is CASSGGQGSYEQYF. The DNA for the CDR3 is TGCGCCAGCAGCGGGGGACAGGGATCATACGAGCAGTACTTC.

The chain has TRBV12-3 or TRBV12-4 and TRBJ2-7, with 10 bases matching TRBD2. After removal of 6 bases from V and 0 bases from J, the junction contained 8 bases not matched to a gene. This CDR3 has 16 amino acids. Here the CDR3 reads CASSPHWTSGSYEQYF. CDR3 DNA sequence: TGTGCCAGCAGCCCACACTGGACTAGCGGCTCCTACGAGCAGTACTTC.

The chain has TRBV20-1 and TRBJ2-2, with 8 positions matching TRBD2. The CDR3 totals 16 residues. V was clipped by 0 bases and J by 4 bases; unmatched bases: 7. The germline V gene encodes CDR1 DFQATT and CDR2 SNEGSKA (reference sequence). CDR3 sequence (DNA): TGCAGTGCTAGAGATAGCCAGCGGGGGCTCACCGGGGAGCTGTTTTTT. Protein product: CSARDSQRGLTGELFF.

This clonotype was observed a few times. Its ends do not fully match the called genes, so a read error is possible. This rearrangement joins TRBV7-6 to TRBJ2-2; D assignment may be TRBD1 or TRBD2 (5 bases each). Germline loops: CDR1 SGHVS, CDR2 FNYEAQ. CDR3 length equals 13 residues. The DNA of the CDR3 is TGTGTCAGCAGGGCGGGCAACACCGGGGAGCTGTTTTTT. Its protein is CVSRAGNTGELFF.

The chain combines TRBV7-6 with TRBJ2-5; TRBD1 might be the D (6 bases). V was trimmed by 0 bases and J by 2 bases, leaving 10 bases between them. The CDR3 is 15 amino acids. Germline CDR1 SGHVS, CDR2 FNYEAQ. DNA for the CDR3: TGTGCCAGCAGCTTAGCGCCTAGGGGGCAAGAGACCCAGTACTTC. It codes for CASSLAPRGQETQYF.

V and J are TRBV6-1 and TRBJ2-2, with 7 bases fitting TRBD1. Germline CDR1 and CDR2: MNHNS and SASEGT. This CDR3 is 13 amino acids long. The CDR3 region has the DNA TGTGCGACCGACAGGGTGGACGCCGGGGAGCTGTTTTTT. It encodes CATDRVDAGELFF.